These 3 T cell receptor beta chains were all obtained from the same sample, sequenced in a study of T-cell reconstitution after alpha-beta-depleted transplantation in children. The TCRbeta library was prepared with unique molecular identifiers. TCRdb re-analysed the PCR reads in MiXCR, keeping a single row per CDR3 protein. The sample carries 65,000 to 85,000 distinct CDR3 sequences, roughly a tenth recorded once. This specimen was PBMCs, taken before TCRalphabeta/CD19-depleted stem cell transplant. These TCRs come from a boy under 18 with acute myeloid leukemia, due to receive a stem cell transplant.

This clonotype came up many times. V gene TRBV12-3 or TRBV12-4 combines with J gene TRBJ1-4, with a weak D call TRBD1 (5 bases). This CDR3 is 14 amino acids long. V was shortened by 2 bases and J by 10 bases, with 14 bases between the two germline ends. CDR3 nucleotides: TGTGCCAGCAGTTTAATGGCAGGGCCAATAAAACTGTTTTTT. As protein: CASSLMAGPIKLFF.

A word on this clonotype: This clone may be a read error of a much larger clone one base away. The J gene is TRBJ1-1, the V gene TRBV6-5, with D possibly being TRBD1 (5 bases). Germline CDR1 is MNHEY and CDR2 is SVGAGI. The CDR3 length is 16 residues. The CDR3 DNA is TGTGCCAACAGTTATATCCGGGGCTTCATGAACACTGAAGCTTTCTTT. Translating it yields CANSYIRGFMNTEAFF.

V and J are TRBV7-6 and TRBJ2-7; 8 nucleotides match TRBD1. The CDR3 runs 15 residues. V dropped 1 base and J dropped 1; count of bases not matched to a gene: 3. Germline assignment: CDR1 SGHVS and CDR2 FNYEAQ. The CDR3 here is CASSLGTGKSYEQYV. CDR3 in DNA: TGTGCCAGCAGCTTAGGGACAGGGAAATCCTACGAGCAGTACGTC.